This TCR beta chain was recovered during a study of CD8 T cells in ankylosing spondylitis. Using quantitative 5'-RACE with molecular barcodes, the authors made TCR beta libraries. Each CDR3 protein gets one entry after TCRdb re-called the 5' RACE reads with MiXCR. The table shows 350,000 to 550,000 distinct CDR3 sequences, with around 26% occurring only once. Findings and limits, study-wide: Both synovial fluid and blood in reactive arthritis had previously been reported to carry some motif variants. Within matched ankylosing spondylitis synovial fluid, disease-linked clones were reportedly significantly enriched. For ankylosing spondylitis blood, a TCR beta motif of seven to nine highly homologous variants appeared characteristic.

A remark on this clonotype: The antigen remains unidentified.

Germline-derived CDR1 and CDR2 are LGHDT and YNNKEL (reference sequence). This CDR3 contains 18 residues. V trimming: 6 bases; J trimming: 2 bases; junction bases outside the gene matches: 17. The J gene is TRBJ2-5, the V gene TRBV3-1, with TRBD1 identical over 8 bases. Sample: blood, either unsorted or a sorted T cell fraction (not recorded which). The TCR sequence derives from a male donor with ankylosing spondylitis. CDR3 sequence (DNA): TGTGCCAGCAGTGACAGGGGACGGACCAAAGCACGACAAGAGACCCAGTACTTC. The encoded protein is CASSDRGRTKARQETQYF.